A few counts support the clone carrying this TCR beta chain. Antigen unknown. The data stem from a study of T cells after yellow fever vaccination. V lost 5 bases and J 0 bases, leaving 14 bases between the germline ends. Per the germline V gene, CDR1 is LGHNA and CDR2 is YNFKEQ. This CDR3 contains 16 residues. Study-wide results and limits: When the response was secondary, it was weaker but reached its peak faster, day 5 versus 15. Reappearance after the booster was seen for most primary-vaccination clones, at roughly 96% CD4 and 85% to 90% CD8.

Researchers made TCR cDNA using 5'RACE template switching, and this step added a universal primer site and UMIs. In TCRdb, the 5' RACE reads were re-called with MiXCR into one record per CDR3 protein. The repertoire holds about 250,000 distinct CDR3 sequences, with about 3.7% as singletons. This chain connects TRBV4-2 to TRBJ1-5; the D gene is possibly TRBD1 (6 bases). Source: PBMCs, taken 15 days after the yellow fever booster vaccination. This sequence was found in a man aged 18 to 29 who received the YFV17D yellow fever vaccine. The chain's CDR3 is CASSSHRAGSNQPQHF. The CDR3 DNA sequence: TGTGCCAGCAGCTCGCACAGGGCGGGTAGCAATCAGCCCCAGCATTTT.